The rows below give T cell receptor beta chains drawn from one sample of a study of blood T cell repertoires in COVID-19. The assay was immunoSEQ multiplex PCR, and TCRdb's table has in-frame clones only and misses some. The table includes 100,000 to 150,000 clones, under 90% detected once. The sample taken for sequencing was peripheral blood. The receptors derive from a woman in her sixties or seventies with acute or convalescent COVID-19. The CDR3 runs from the conserved cysteine through the conserved F or W. A D gene is named only where the DNA matches it firmly. Size tells how often a clone was seen (once, few, many) or the class of an expanded clone, and some rows leave it out.

d_gene: TRBD2; abundance: few; v_gene: TRBV4-2; j_gene: TRBJ2-5; CDR3nt: TGTGCCAGCAGCCAGGGAACTAGCGGGGGGGCCCAAGAGACCCAGTACTTC; CDR3aa: CASSQGTSGGAQETQYF
d_gene: NA; abundance: NA; v_gene: TRBV18; j_gene: TRBJ1-2; CDR3nt: TGTGCCAGCTCACCCGACAGTAACTATGGCTACACCTTC; CDR3aa: CASSPDSNYGYTF
d_gene: TRBD1; abundance: NA; v_gene: TRBV4-3; j_gene: TRBJ2-6; CDR3nt: TGCGCCAGCAGCCAAGACAGAGGGACAGGGGGATACTCTGGGGCCAACGTCCTGACTTTC; CDR3aa: CASSQDRGTGGYSGANVLTF
d_gene: TRBD1; abundance: NA; v_gene: TRBV27; j_gene: TRBJ2-7; CDR3nt: TGTGCCAGCAGTTCCTGGGACAGGCTTCGGTTCTACGAGCAGTACTTC; CDR3aa: CASSSWDRLRFYEQYF
d_gene: TRBD1; abundance: NA; v_gene: TRBV18; j_gene: TRBJ2-5; CDR3nt: TGTGCCAGCTCACCACCGGGGGCAGGGGGCTCACGCCAAGAGACCCAGTACTTC; CDR3aa: CASSPPGAGGSRQETQYF
d_gene: NA; abundance: NA; v_gene: TRBV11-2; j_gene: TRBJ1-1; CDR3nt: TGTGCCAGCAGCTTAGGAGTGGGTGCGGGGAACACTGAAGCTTTCTTT; CDR3aa: CASSLGVGAGNTEAFF
d_gene: NA; abundance: few; v_gene: TRBV30; j_gene: TRBJ1-1; CDR3nt: TGTGCCTGGAGTTTACCCCGAGAGGCTTTCTTT; CDR3aa: CAWSLPREAFF
d_gene: NA; abundance: NA; v_gene: TRBV27; j_gene: TRBJ2-3; CDR3nt: TGTGCCAGCAGACTCACCCGGGCAGGGTGGGCAGATACGCAGTATTTT; CDR3aa: CASRLTRAGWADTQYF
d_gene: NA; abundance: few; v_gene: TRBV7-9; j_gene: TRBJ1-6; CDR3nt: TGTGCCAGCAGCTTAGGCCGAGAACGACCCCTCCACTTT; CDR3aa: CASSLGRERPLHF
d_gene: NA; abundance: NA; v_gene: TRBV30; j_gene: TRBJ1-1; CDR3nt: TGTGCCTGGAGTCTAAAGGTAGTTTCGCAGGGCGAGAACACTGAAGCTTTCTTT; CDR3aa: CAWSLKVVSQGENTEAFF
d_gene: TRBD1; abundance: once; v_gene: TRBV10-3; j_gene: TRBJ1-6; CDR3nt: TGTGCCACTTCACCGGGACAGACAAATTCACCCCTCCACTTT; CDR3aa: CATSPGQTNSPLHF
d_gene: NA; abundance: NA; v_gene: TRBV6-5; j_gene: TRBJ1-4; CDR3nt: TGTGCCAGCAGAGAGGGGGTCCCTAATGAAAAACTGTTTTTT; CDR3aa: CASREGVPNEKLFF
d_gene: TRBD1; abundance: NA; v_gene: TRBV27; j_gene: TRBJ2-1; CDR3nt: TGTGCCAGTCGCGGACAGGGCAAATACAATGAGCAGTTCTTC; CDR3aa: CASRGQGKYNEQFF
d_gene: TRBD1; abundance: NA; v_gene: TRBV18; j_gene: TRBJ1-1; CDR3nt: TGTGCCAGCTCACCACAACAGGGGTCCACTGAAGCTTTCTTT; CDR3aa: CASSPQQGSTEAFF
d_gene: NA; abundance: NA; v_gene: TRBV7-3; j_gene: TRBJ2-1; CDR3nt: TGTGCCAGCAGCCCCGGGTCATCACCTGAGCAGTTCTTC; CDR3aa: CASSPGSSPEQFF
d_gene: TRBD2; abundance: NA; v_gene: TRBV12-3/TRBV12-4; j_gene: TRBJ2-5; CDR3nt: TGTGCCAGCAGTTTAGGGGGGGGAGAGACCCAGTACTTC; CDR3aa: CASSLGGGETQYF
d_gene: TRBD1; abundance: NA; v_gene: TRBV6-5; j_gene: TRBJ1-6; CDR3nt: TGTGCCAGCACCCGGGGAGGGACAGGGAATTCACCCCTCCACTTT; CDR3aa: CASTRGGTGNSPLHF
d_gene: TRBD1; abundance: NA; v_gene: TRBV4-1; j_gene: TRBJ2-7; CDR3nt: TGCGCCAGCAGCCAGTCTACCGGGACAGCGTTCTCCTACGAGCAGTACTTC; CDR3aa: CASSQSTGTAFSYEQYF
d_gene: NA; abundance: NA; v_gene: TRBV7-9; j_gene: TRBJ1-2; CDR3nt: TGTGCCAGCAGCCCGGACAGCTCTAACTATGGCTACACCTTC; CDR3aa: CASSPDSSNYGYTF
d_gene: TRBD1; abundance: few; v_gene: TRBV6-5; j_gene: TRBJ2-7; CDR3nt: TGTGCCAGCACCCAGGGACAGGGACTAAGTGAGCAGTACTTC; CDR3aa: CASTQGQGLSEQYF
d_gene: NA; abundance: NA; v_gene: TRBV28; j_gene: TRBJ1-2; CDR3nt: TGTGCCAGCAGTTGGACAGTGGGGCGGTATGGCTACACCTTC; CDR3aa: CASSWTVGRYGYTF
d_gene: NA; abundance: few; v_gene: TRBV7-8; j_gene: TRBJ1-5; CDR3nt: TGTGCCAGCAGCTTTCAAGGACACAACAATCAGCCCCAGCATTTT; CDR3aa: CASSFQGHNNQPQHF
d_gene: TRBD2; abundance: NA; v_gene: TRBV7-2; j_gene: TRBJ2-5; CDR3nt: TGTGCCAGCAGCGAGACTAGCGGGGGGGCCAAGAGGTACTTC; CDR3aa: CASSETSGGAKRYF
d_gene: NA; abundance: NA; v_gene: TRBV3-1/TRBV3-2; j_gene: TRBJ1-3; CDR3nt: TGTGCCAGCAGCCAAGGGTCGGTGGCTGGAAACACCATATATTTT; CDR3aa: CASSQGSVAGNTIYF
d_gene: NA; abundance: NA; v_gene: TRBV14; j_gene: TRBJ1-2; CDR3nt: TGTGCCAGCAGCCAAGTCGGGACATCCTATGGCTACACCTTC; CDR3aa: CASSQVGTSYGYTF
d_gene: NA; abundance: NA; v_gene: TRBV2; j_gene: TRBJ2-1; CDR3nt: TGTGCCAGCTCAGGGGAACCCTACAATGAGCAGTTCTTC; CDR3aa: CASSGEPYNEQFF
d_gene: NA; abundance: NA; v_gene: TRBV4-3; j_gene: TRBJ2-2; CDR3nt: TGCGCCAGCAGCCGCGAGCGCACCGGGGAGCTGTTTTTT; CDR3aa: CASSRERTGELFF
d_gene: NA; abundance: NA; v_gene: TRBV5-5; j_gene: TRBJ1-1; CDR3nt: TGTGCCAGCAGCTTGGGGACAGTGAACACTGAAGCTTTCTTT; CDR3aa: CASSLGTVNTEAFF
d_gene: NA; abundance: NA; v_gene: TRBV19; j_gene: TRBJ1-2; CDR3nt: TGTGCCAGTCTGAAGGACACCCGAAACTATGGCTACACCTTC; CDR3aa: CASLKDTRNYGYTF